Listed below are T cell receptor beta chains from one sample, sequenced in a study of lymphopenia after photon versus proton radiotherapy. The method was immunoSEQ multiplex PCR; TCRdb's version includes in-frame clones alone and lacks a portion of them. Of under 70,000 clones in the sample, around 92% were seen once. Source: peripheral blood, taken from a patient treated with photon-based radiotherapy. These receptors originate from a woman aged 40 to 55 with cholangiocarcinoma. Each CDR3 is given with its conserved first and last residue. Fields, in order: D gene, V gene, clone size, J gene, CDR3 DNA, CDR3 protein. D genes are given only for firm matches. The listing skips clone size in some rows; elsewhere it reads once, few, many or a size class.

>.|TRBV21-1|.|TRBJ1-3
TGTGCCAGCAGCGCCTTGGGGGGAGGCGCTGGAAACACCATATATTTT
CASSALGGGAGNTIYF
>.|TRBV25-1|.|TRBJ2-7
TGTGCCAGCAGGAAGCCGGACGGATGGGAGCAGTACTTC
CASRKPDGWEQYF
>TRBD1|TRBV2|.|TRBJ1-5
TGTGCCAGCAGTGCAGGACAGGGGGGCACTCAGCCCCAGCATTTT
CASSAGQGGTQPQHF
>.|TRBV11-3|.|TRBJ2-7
TGTGCCAGCAGCTATGAGGCCGGGCCTAACTACGAGCAGTACTTC
CASSYEAGPNYEQYF
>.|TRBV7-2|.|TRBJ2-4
TGTGCCACCTACGAGGGGGGAGGGGACAAAAACATTCAGTACTTC
CATYEGGGDKNIQYF
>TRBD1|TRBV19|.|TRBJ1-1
TGTGCCAGTTCCGCCGGGACAGGTTCTTTGACTGAAGCTTTCTTT
CASSAGTGSLTEAFF
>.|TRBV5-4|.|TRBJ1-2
TGTGCCAGCAGCTTGTTTGGTTGGGGTTTGCAAGGCTACACCTTC
CASSLFGWGLQGYTF
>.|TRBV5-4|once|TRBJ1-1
TGTGCCAGCAGCCCCAACCTTTATTTGACAGGGAACACTGAAGCTTTCTTT
CASSPNLYLTGNTEAFF
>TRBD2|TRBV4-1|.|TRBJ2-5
TGCGCCAGCAGCCAAGGGGGACTAGCGGGACGAGAGACCCAGTACTTC
CASSQGGLAGRETQYF
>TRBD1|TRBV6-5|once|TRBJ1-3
TGTGCCAGCAGTAACCCGACAGGGACTGGAAACACCATATATTTT
CASSNPTGTGNTIYF
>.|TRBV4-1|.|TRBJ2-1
TGCGCCAGCAGCAAGATAGGTATGGAGCAGTTCTTC
CASSKIGMEQFF
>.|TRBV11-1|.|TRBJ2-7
TGTGCCAGCAGCTTGAGCGAGGGATACTCCTACGAGCAGTACTTC
CASSLSEGYSYEQYF
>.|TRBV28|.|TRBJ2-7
TGTGCCAGCAGTTTGCAGGGCTCCACATACGAGCAGTACTTC
CASSLQGSTYEQYF
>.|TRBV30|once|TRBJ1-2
TGTGCCTGGAGTCCTACACCAAACTATGGCTACACCTTC
CAWSPTPNYGYTF
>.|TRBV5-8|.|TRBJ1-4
TGTGCCAGCAGCTCCGGTTTCCTGACCAGGGAAAAACTGTTTTTT
CASSSGFLTREKLFF
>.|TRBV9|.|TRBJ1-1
TGTGCCAGCAGCGTAGACGGCATGAACACTGAAGCTTTCTTT
CASSVDGMNTEAFF
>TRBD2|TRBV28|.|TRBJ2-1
TGTGCCAGCAGTTTGGGACTAGTAAAGCATGAGCAGTTCTTC
CASSLGLVKHEQFF
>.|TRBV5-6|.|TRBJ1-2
TGTGCCAGCAGTGTTCTGACGGGAAGCTATGGCTACACCTTC
CASSVLTGSYGYTF
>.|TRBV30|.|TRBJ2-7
TGTGCCTGGAGTCCATCCGGGAACGAGCAGTACTTC
CAWSPSGNEQYF
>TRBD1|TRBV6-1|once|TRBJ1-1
TGTGCCAGCAGTGGGGACAGGACGAACACTGAAGCTTTCTTT
CASSGDRTNTEAFF
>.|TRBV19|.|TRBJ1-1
TGTGCCAGTAGTACACGGCAGGGGAACACTGAAGCTTTCTTT
CASSTRQGNTEAFF
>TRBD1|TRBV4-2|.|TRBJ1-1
TGTGCCAGCAGCCACTATACAGGGGACACTGAAGCTTTCTTT
CASSHYTGDTEAFF
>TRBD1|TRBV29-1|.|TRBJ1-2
TGCAGCGTTGGGGGACAGGGTAAAGACTATGGCTACACCTTC
CSVGGQGKDYGYTF
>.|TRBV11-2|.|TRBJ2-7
TGTGCCAGCAGCTTATTAGGCAGGGACTTCTACGAGCAGTACTTC
CASSLLGRDFYEQYF
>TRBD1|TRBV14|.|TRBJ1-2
TGTGCCAGCAGCCATTTCAGACAGGGAATAAATGGCTACACCTTC
CASSHFRQGINGYTF
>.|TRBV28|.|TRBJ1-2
TGTGCCAGCAGTTTATTTGCAGGCGGGGGAGGCTACACCTTC
CASSLFAGGGGYTF
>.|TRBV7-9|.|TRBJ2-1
TGTGCCAGCAGCTTAGTAGGGAATGAGCAGTTCTTC
CASSLVGNEQFF
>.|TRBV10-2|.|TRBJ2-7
TGCGCCAGAGCAGTAGGCACAGGCGAGCAGTACTTC
CARAVGTGEQYF
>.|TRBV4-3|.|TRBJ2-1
TGCGCCAGCAGCCAAGAAGTGGTATCCAATGAGCAGTTCTTC
CASSQEVVSNEQFF
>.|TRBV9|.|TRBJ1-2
TGTGCCAGCAGCGCAGCTAACTATGGCTACACCTTC
CASSAANYGYTF
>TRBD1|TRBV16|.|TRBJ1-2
TGTGCCAGCAGCCTAACCGGGACAGTAAGAGGGTCTGGCTACACCTTC
CASSLTGTVRGSGYTF
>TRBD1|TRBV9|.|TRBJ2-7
TGTGCCAGCAGCGGGCCTCGACAGGGCCGGTTCGGGGAGCAGTACTTC
CASSGPRQGRFGEQYF
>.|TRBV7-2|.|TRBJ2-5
TGTGCCAGCAGCCAAGGCGTCGGGGCCGGAGAGACCCAGTACTTC
CASSQGVGAGETQYF
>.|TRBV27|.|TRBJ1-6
TGTGCCAGCAGGACGACAGTTGCGGGTGATAATTCACCCCTCCACTTT
CASRTTVAGDNSPLHF
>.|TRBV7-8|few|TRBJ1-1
TGTGCCAGCAGCTCATCGCAGGGGCGGGCTTTCTTT
CASSSSQGRAFF
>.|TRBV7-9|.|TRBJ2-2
TGTGCCAGCAGCCCCGGAGACACCGGGGAGCTGTTTTTT
CASSPGDTGELFF
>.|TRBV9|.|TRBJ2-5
TGTGCCAGCAGCCCGGTGGGGGGCATAGAAGAGACCCAGTACTTC
CASSPVGGIEETQYF
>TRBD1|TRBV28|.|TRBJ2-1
TGTGCCAGCAGTTCCCGAAACTCCGGGACAGGGAGCCCCTACAATGAGCAGTTCTTC
CASSSRNSGTGSPYNEQFF
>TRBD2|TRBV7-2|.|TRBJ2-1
TGTGCCAGCAGGACCAACCGGGGGGATAGGGAGCAGTTCTTC
CASRTNRGDREQFF
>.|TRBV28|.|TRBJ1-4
TGTGCCACCAAACCTACAGGGTTGGGTGAAAAACTGTTTTTT
CATKPTGLGEKLFF
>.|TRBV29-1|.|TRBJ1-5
TGCAGCGCCAAGTCTGGTAGCAATCAGCCCCAGCATTTT
CSAKSGSNQPQHF
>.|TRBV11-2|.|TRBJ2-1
TGTGCCAGCAGCTTAAGGGGGGGCCTGGAGCAGTTCTTC
CASSLRGGLEQFF
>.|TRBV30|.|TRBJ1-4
TGTGCCTGGAATCGGGGGACTAATGAAAAACTGTTTTTT
CAWNRGTNEKLFF
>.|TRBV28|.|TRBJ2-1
TGTGCCAGCAACGTCGCCGGGGGGCCTCAAATCTTC
CASNVAGGPQIF
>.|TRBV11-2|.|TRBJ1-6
TGTGCCAGCAGCTGGAACGACCGTCGACCCCTCCACTTT
CASSWNDRRPLHF
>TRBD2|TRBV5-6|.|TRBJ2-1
TGTGCCAGCAGCACGACTAGCGGGAGGAGCAAGTTCTTC
CASSTTSGRSKFF
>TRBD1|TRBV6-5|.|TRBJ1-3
TGTGCCAGCCACCGGGACAGAGGCTCTGGAAACACCATATATTTT
CASHRDRGSGNTIYF
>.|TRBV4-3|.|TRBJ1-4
TGCGCCAGCAGCCAAGATACGGGTTATGAAAAACTGTTTTTT
CASSQDTGYEKLFF
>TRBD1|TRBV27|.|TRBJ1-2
TGTGCCAGCAGTTTATCGGCAGGGGGCAACTATGGCTACACCTTC
CASSLSAGGNYGYTF
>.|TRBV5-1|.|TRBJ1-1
TGCGCCAGCAGCCAGGACACCACTGAAGCTTTCTTT
CASSQDTTEAFF
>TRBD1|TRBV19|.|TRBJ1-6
TGTGCCAGTCATGGACAGGGTGACATTTCACCCCTCCACTTT
CASHGQGDISPLHF
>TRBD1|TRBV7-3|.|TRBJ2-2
TGTGCCAGCAGCTTGGGACAGCCGACCGGGGAGCTGTTTTTT
CASSLGQPTGELFF
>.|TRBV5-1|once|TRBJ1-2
TGCGCCAGCAGCTTGGAGGGACTTGGGGGCTACACCTTC
CASSLEGLGGYTF
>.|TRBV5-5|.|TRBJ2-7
TGTGCCAGCAGCTTGGAGCAGCATTACGAGCAGTACTTC
CASSLEQHYEQYF
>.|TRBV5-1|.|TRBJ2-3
TGCGCCAGCAGCTTGGCCGGGGCAGATACGCAGTATTTT
CASSLAGADTQYF
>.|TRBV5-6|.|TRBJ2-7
TGTGCCAGCAGCTTGGGAGGGGCTCAGTACGAGCAGTACTTC
CASSLGGAQYEQYF
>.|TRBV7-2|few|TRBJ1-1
TGTGCCAGCAGCTTAGTCACGGGAACTGAAGCTTTCTTT
CASSLVTGTEAFF
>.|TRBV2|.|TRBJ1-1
TGTGCCAGCAGTCCTCTCCTCACTGAAGCTTTCTTT
CASSPLLTEAFF